Each of the 9 T cell receptor beta chains below was sequenced from the same sample in a study of cytomegalovirus exposure and HLA in healthy donors. PCR used 60 Vbeta primers and 13 Jbeta primers. Libraries were prepared by immunoSEQ multiplex PCR; TCRdb keeps only in-frame clonotypes and omits some of them. The sample consists of roughly 110,000 clones, approximately 81% of them appearing once. Sequenced: PBMCs. These receptors were collected from a woman in her late teens or twenties in good health and CMV-seropositive.

This sequence joins TRBV5-4 and TRBJ2-1; no reliable D call. CDR1 and CDR2 (germline): SGHNT, YYREEE (reference sequence). V lost 0 bases and J 0 bases, leaving 10 bases between the germline ends. This CDR3 has 16 amino acids. The CDR3: CASSLEVRSSYNEQFF. The CDR3 DNA reads as TGTGCCAGCAGCTTGGAGGTGCGGAGCTCCTACAATGAGCAGTTCTTC.

This clone has a single count. This chain joins TRBV5-4 and TRBJ2-1; no reliable D call. The ends were cut back, 0 bases at V and 10 bases at J, with 11 bases in the middle. The CDR3 totals 13 residues. Germline V lookup: CDR1 SGHNT, CDR2 YYREEE (reference sequence). CDR3 coding DNA: TGTGCCAGCAGCTTGGAAGGATGGCGGGAGCAGTTCTTC. This encodes CASSLEGWREQFF.

V and J are TRBV6-6 and TRBJ2-7, with 7 bases matching TRBD1. CDR1 MNHNY and CDR2 SVGAGI come from the germline V gene (reference sequence). The CDR3 has 13 residues. V shed 8 bases, J shed 5 bases, and the junction held 9 bases outside the gene matches. The CDR3 DNA follows: TGTGCCAGCGGAAAGAGACAGGGTAACGAGCAGTACTTC. Residues: CASGKRQGNEQYF.

This chain links TRBV4-1 with TRBJ1-5, with D tentatively TRBD1 (6 bases). CDR3 length equals 14 residues. Germline CDR1 is MGHRA and CDR2 is YSYEKL. Trimming took off 3 bases at V and 1 base at J, with 7 bases between the two ends. CDR3 residues: CASSHTGSNQPQHF. DNA of the CDR3: TGCGCCAGCAGCCACACAGGGAGCAATCAGCCCCAGCATTTT.

This clone was seen just once. The V gene is TRBV7-3, the J gene TRBJ2-1; 8 nucleotides align to TRBD2. CDR3 size: 14 residues. Trimming at V came to 0 bases and at J to 9 bases, leaving 4 bases not matched to a gene. CDR1 is SGHTA and CDR2 is FQGTGA in the germline V gene. CDR3: CASSLTTSESEQFF. In DNA form, the CDR3 reads TGTGCCAGCAGCTTAACGACTAGCGAGAGTGAGCAGTTCTTC. The full variable domain, in which reference TRBV7-3 and TRBJ2-1 provide the parts outside the CDR3, is GAGVSQTPSNKVTEKGKYVELRCDPISGHTALYWYRQSLGQGPEFLIYFQGTGAADDSGLPNDRFFAVRPEGSVSTLKIQRTERGDSAVYLCASSLTTSESEQFFGPGTRLTVL.

The chain joins TRBV2 to TRBJ1-2; a possible D gene is TRBD1 (5 bases). From germline, CDR1 is SNHLY and CDR2 FYNNEI. The CDR3 extends over 13 amino acids. The V end was cut by 3 bases, the J end by 7 bases, with 12 bases between. CDR3 protein: CASSDGQGSGYTF. CDR3 DNA: TGTGCCAGCAGTGATGGCCAGGGAAGTGGCTACACCTTC. Using reference TRBV2 and TRBJ1-2 for the parts outside the CDR3, the full variable domain is EPEVTQTPSHQVTQMGQEVILRCVPISNHLYFYWYRQILGQKVEFLVSFYNNEISEKSEIFDDQFSVERPDGSNFTLKIRSTKLEDSAMYFCASSDGQGSGYTFGSGTRLTVV.

This clone has a handful of counts. The chain combines TRBV10-3 with TRBJ2-7; maybe TRBD2 (5 bases). Germline lookup yields CDR1 ENHRY and CDR2 SYGVKD. CDR3 length: 14 residues. Trimming pared 6 bases from V and 2 bases from J, leaving 14 bases between. The CDR3 sequence is CAIRGSGAPYEQYF. Here the CDR3 DNA reads TGTGCCATCAGGGGCAGCGGAGCTCCCTACGAGCAGTACTTC.

This chain links TRBV7-9 with TRBJ2-4; TRBD1 aligns across 10 bases. Per the germline V gene, CDR1 is SEHNR and CDR2 is FQNEAQ (reference sequence). V shed 5 bases and J 0 bases; nucleotides not matched to a gene: 13. The CDR3 extends over 19 amino acids. For the CDR3, the DNA is TGTGCCAGCAGCAGATTTTCGGGACAGGGGACCTTAGCCAAAAACATTCAGTACTTC. Translated: CASSRFSGQGTLAKNIQYF.

This sequence joins TRBV11-3 and TRBJ2-3, with TRBD1 as a possible D gene (6 bases). This CDR3 comprises 19 residues. Germline values: CDR1 SGHNT, CDR2 YENEEA. Deletions cut 5 bases from V and 0 bases from J, with 24 bases between. Here the CDR3 DNA reads TGTGCCAGCAGCCGGGGTCGGGCACTACAGGGCAGTAGCACAGATACGCAGTATTTT. This encodes CASSRGRALQGSSTDTQYF.